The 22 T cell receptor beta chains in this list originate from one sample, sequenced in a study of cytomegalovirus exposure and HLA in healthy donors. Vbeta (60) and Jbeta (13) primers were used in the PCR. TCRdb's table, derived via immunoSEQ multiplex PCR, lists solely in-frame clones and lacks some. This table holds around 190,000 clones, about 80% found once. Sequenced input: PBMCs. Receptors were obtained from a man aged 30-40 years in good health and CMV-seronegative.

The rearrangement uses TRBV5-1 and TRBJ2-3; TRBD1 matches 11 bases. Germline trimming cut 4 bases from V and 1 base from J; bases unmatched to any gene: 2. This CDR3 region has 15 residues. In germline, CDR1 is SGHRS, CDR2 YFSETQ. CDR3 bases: TGCGCCAGCAGCCAGGGACAGGGGGGCACAGATACGCAGTATTTT. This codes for CASSQGQGGTDTQYF.

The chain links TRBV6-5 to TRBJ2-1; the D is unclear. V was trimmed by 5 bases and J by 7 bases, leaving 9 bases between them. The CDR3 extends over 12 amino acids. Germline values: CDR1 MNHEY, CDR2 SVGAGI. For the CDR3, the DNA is TGTGCCAGCAGTAATCCTAGTAATGAGCAGTTCTTC. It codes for CASSNPSNEQFF.

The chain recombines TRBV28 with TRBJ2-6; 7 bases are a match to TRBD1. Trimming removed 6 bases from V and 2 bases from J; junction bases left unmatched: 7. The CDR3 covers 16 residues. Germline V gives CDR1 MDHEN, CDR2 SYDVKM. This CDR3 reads CASSRTGKTGANVLTF. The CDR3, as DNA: TGTGCCAGCAGCAGGACAGGAAAGACTGGGGCCAACGTCCTGACTTTC.

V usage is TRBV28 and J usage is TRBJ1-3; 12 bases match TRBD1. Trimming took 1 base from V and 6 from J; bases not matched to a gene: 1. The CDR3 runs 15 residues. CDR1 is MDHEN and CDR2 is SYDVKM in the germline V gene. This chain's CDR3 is CASSLSGQGANTIYF. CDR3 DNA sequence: TGTGCCAGCAGTTTATCGGGACAGGGGGCAAACACCATATATTTT.

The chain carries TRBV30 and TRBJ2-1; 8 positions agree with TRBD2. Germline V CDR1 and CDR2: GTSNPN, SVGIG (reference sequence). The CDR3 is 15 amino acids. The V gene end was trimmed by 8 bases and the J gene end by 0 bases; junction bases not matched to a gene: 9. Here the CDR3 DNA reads TGTGCCCAACTAGCGGTTAAAAGCTCCTACAATGAGCAGTTCTTC. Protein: CAQLAVKSSYNEQFF.

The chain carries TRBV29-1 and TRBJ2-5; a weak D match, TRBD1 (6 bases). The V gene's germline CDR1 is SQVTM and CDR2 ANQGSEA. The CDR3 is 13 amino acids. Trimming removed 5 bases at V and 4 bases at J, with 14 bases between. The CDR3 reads CSVKDSHRETQYF. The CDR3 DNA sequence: TGCAGCGTTAAGGACAGCCACCGAGAGACCCAGTACTTC.

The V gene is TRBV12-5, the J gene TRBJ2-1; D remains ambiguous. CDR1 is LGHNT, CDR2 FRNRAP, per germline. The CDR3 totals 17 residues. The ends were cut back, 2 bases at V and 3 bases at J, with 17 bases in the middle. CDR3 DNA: TGTGCTAGTGGTTTGTGGTATTTGCGGCCTTTCTACAATGAGCAGTTCTTC. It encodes CASGLWYLRPFYNEQFF.

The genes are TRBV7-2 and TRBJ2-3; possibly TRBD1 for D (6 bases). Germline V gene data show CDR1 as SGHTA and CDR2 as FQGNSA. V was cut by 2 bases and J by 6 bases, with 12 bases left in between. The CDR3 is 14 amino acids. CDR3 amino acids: CASSLSGALDTQYF. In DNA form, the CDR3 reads TGTGCCAGCAGCTTATCAGGGGCACTGGATACGCAGTATTTT. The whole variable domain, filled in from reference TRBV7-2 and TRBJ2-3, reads GAGVSQSPSNKVTEKGKDVELRCDPISGHTALYWYRQSLGQGLEFLIYFQGNSAPDKSGLPSDRFSAERTGGSVSTLTIQRTQQEDSAVYLCASSLSGALDTQYFGPGTRLTVL.

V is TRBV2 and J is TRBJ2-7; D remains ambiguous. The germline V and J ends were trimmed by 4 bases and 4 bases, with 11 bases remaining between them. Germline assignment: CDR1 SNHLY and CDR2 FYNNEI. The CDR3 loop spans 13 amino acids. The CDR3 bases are TGTGCCAGCAGTGGGTGGCCGTCGTACGAGCAGTACTTC. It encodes CASSGWPSYEQYF.

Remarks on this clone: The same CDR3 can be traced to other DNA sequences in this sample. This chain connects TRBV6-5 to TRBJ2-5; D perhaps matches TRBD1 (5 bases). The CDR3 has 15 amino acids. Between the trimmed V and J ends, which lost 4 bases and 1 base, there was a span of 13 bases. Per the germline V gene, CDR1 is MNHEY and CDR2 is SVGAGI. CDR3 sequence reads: CASSSPQEIQETQYF. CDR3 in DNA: TGTGCCAGCAGTTCCCCACAGGAAATCCAAGAGACCCAGTACTTC.

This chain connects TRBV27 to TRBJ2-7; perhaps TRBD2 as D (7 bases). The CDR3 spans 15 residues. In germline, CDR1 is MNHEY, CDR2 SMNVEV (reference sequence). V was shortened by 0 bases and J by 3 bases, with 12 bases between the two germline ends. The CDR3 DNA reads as TGTGCCAGCAGTTTATCGAGGGGGGGCGGCTACGAGCAGTACTTC. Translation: CASSLSRGGGYEQYF.

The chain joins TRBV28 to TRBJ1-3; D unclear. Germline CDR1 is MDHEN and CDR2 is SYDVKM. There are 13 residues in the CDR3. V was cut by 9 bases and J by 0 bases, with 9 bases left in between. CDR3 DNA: TGTGCCAGTGGACTGGGCTCTGGAAACACCATATATTTT. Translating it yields CASGLGSGNTIYF. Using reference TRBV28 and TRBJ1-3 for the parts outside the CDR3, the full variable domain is DVKVTQSSRYLVKRTGEKVFLECVQDMDHENMFWYRQDPGLGLRLIYFSYDVKMKEKGDIPEGYSVSREKKERFSLILESASTNQTSMYLCASGLGSGNTIYFGEGSWLTVV.

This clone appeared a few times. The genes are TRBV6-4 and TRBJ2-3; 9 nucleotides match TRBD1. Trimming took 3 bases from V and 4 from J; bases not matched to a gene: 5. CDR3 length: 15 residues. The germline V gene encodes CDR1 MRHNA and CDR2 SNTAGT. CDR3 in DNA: TGTGCCAGCAGTGAAACGGGACAGGGTTCAGATACGCAGTATTTT. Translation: CASSETGQGSDTQYF.

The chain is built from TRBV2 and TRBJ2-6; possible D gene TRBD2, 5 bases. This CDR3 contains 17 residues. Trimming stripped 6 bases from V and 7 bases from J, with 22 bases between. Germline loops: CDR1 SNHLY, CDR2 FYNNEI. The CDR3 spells CASRYGLRTSGANVLTF. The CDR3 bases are TGTGCCAGCAGATACGGATTGCGGACTTCGGGAGCCAACGTCCTGACTTTC.

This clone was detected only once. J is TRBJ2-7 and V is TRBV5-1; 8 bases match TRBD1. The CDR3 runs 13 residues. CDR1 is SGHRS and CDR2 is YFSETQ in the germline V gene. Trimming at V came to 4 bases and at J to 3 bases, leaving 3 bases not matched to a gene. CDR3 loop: CASSGRGRYEQYF. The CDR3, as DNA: TGCGCCAGCAGCGGCAGGGGGCGCTACGAGCAGTACTTC.

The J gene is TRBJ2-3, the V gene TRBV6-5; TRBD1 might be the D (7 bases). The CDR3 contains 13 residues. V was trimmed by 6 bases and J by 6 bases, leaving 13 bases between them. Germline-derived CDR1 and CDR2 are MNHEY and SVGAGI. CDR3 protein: CASRTPGGDTQYF. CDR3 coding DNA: TGTGCCAGCAGGACCCCAGGGGGGGATACGCAGTATTTT.

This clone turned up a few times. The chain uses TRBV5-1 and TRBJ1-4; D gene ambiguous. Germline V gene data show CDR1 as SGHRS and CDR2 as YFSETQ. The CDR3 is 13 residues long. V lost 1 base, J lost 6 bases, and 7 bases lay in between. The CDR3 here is CASSLITDEKLFF. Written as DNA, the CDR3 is TGCGCCAGCAGCTTGATTACAGATGAAAAACTGTTTTTT.

The CDR3 nucleotides are TGTGCCAGCGGTCCCGGGAGCTCTGGAAACACCATATATTTT. As protein: CASGPGSSGNTIYF. The V call is TRBV9, the J call TRBJ1-3; D gene uncertain. The CDR3 runs to 14 residues. The germline V gene has CDR1 SGDLS and CDR2 YYNGEE. Trimming shortened V by 7 bases and J by 0 bases, and 11 bases separated the two germline ends.

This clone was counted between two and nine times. CDR3 sequence: CASSLSSGGPYEQYF. As DNA, the CDR3 is TGTGCCAGCAGTTTATCTTCAGGGGGTCCCTACGAGCAGTACTTC. The J gene is TRBJ2-7, the V gene TRBV28; 7 bases agree with TRBD1. Germline V gene lookup returns CDR1 MDHEN and CDR2 SYDVKM. The CDR3 consists of 15 residues. V lost 1 base to trimming and J lost 2 bases; unmatched junction nucleotides: 5. The full variable domain, in which reference TRBV28 and TRBJ2-7 provide the parts outside the CDR3, is DVKVTQSSRYLVKRTGEKVFLECVQDMDHENMFWYRQDPGLGLRLIYFSYDVKMKEKGDIPEGYSVSREKKERFSLILESASTNQTSMYLCASSLSSGGPYEQYFGPGTRLTVT.

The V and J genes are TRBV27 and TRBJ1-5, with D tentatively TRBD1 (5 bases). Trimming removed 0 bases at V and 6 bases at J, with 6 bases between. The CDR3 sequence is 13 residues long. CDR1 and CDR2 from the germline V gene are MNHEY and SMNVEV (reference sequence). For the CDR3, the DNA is TGTGCCAGCAGTTTATCGGGGGGTCAGCCCCAGCATTTT. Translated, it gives CASSLSGGQPQHF.

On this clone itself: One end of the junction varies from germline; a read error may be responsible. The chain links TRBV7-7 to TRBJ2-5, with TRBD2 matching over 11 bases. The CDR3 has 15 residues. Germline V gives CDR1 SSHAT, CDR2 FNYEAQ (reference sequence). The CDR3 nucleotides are TGTGCTAGCAGCTTTCGGACTAGCGGGCAAGAGACCCAGTACTTC. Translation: CASSFRTSGQETQYF.

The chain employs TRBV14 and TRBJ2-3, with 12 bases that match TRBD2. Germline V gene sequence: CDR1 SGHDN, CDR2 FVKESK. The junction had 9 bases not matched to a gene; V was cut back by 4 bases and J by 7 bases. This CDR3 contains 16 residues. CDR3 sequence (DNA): TGTGCCAGCAGCCTTGAGACTAGCGGGAGATCCTATACGCAGTATTTT. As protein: CASSLETSGRSYTQYF.